This T cell receptor beta chain was profiled in a study of response to subunit inactivated influenza vaccine. TCRdb redid the calling of the RT-PCR reads with MiXCR, one entry per CDR3 protein. The top ten clones hold 10% to 15% of a sample with 500,000 to 550,000 distinct CDR3 sequences, 6% to 9% of them seen once. V shed 6 bases, J shed 8 bases, and the junction held 13 bases outside the gene matches. The V gene's germline CDR1 is SGHTA and CDR2 FQGNSA. CDR3 length equals 17 residues. This clonotype originated in a man in his fifties or sixties who received an inactivated influenza vaccine. The sequencing used PBMCs from blood, collected 23 to 25 months after vaccination. This chain joins TRBV7-2 and TRBJ2-1, with 13 bases that match TRBD2. The CDR3 DNA sequence: TGTGCCAGCAGTAATCGCCCGACTAGCGGGAGGACTTATGAGCAGTTCTTC. Amino acid sequence: CASSNRPTSGRTYEQFF.